This T cell receptor (beta chain) was obtained from a study of beta chain features in type 1 diabetes. Populations isolated by sorting all had purity greater than 95%. This clone occurred a few times. Antigen unknown. The investigators reverse transcribed all of the isolated RNA, so they sequenced expressed TCRB transcripts. Profiling relied on immunoSEQ multiplex PCR, and the TCRdb table lists in-frame clones only, not all of them. The table shows around 340,000 clones, with approximately 10% occurring only once. The germline V gene encodes CDR1 SQVTM and CDR2 ANQGSEA. V shed 0 bases and J shed 2 bases, with 22 bases lying between them. The CDR3 covers 18 residues. Study-level points and caveats: Among patients with Type 1 diabetes, TCRB CDR3s were moderately but significantly shorter in every one of the four CD4+ subsets. PCR might favor shorter templates, equally in patients and controls. Whether HLA type influences TCRB rearrangement remained unresolved here.

The gene calls are TRBV29-1 and TRBJ2-5; D not certain. Sequenced material: central memory CD4+ T cells from blood. The source of this sequence is a man in his thirties or forties with type 1 diabetes. The CDR3 loop reads CSVEDLTYFDTSQETQYF. In nucleotides, the CDR3 is TGCAGCGTTGAAGATCTAACCTATTTTGACACCTCACAAGAGACCCAGTACTTC.